Listed below are T cell receptor beta chains from one sample, sequenced in a study of patients and donors after allogeneic stem cell transplantation. TCRdb called the RT-PCR reads again in MiXCR, with one record for every CDR3 protein. The table lists roughly 190,000 distinct CDR3 sequences, roughly 40% of them singletons. Sequencing used blood, either unsorted or a sorted T cell fraction (not recorded which). The receptors were gathered from a human donor who was either an allogeneic HSCT recipient or a stem cell or donor lymphocyte infusion donor (not recorded which). It is not recorded whose cells these are; they may come from a transplant donor. Each CDR3 is given with its conserved first and last residue. The D gene is left open where the match is weak. Size tells how often a clone was seen (once, few, many) or the class of an expanded clone, and some rows leave it out.

DNA	CDR3	size	J	D	V
TGTGCCAGCAGTTACATAGGCGGGAACACTGAAGCTTTCTTT	CASSYIGGNTEAFF	many	TRBJ1-1	NA	TRBV6-6
TGCGCCAGCAGCTTAACCGGGACAGGGGGCGCCTACACCTTC	CASSLTGTGGAYTF	NA	TRBJ1-2	TRBD1	TRBV5-1
TGTGCCAGTAGTATCCCTTCGGCCGGGGGCGTGGAGCAGTTCTTC	CASSIPSAGGVEQFF	few	TRBJ2-1	NA	TRBV19
TGTGCCAGCAGTTATAGCAGGCTGAACACTGAAGCTTTCTTT	CASSYSRLNTEAFF	NA	TRBJ1-1	NA	TRBV6-5
TGTGCCAGCAGCTGGAGCGGGACAGGGAACCGGGGAAACACCATATATTTT	CASSWSGTGNRGNTIYF	NA	TRBJ1-3	TRBD1	TRBV5-6
TGCGCCAGCAGCCTGGGACAGTACTACGAGCAGTACTTC	CASSLGQYYEQYF	NA	TRBJ2-7	TRBD1	TRBV5-1
TGCAGTGCTTCAGCAGCGGCACCAGGCTCGGGGGCCAACGTCCTGACTTTC	CSASAAAPGSGANVLTF	few	TRBJ2-6	NA	TRBV20-1
TGTGCCAGCAGCGGGACAGGGGCGGCTGGAAACACCATATATTTT	CASSGTGAAGNTIYF	NA	TRBJ1-3	TRBD1	TRBV7-9
TGTGCCAGCAGCCCACAGGGGGCAGCAGATACGCAGTATTTT	CASSPQGAADTQYF	few	TRBJ2-3	TRBD1	TRBV7-2
TGTGCCAGCAGTGCCAGGGATCTAGATACGCAGTATTTT	CASSARDLDTQYF	NA	TRBJ2-3	NA	TRBV2
TGTGCCAGCAGCTTAGCGGCGGGTAGCGGGAGTTATACGCAGTATTTT	CASSLAAGSGSYTQYF	NA	TRBJ2-3	TRBD2	TRBV7-2
TGCGCCAGCAGCTTTCGGAACCGGGAAAGGGCGCAAGAGCAGTACTTC	CASSFRNRERAQEQYF	NA	TRBJ2-7	NA	TRBV5-1
TGTGCCAGCAGTTTGAGGATTCAAAGTGGTGAGCAGTTCTTC	CASSLRIQSGEQFF	NA	TRBJ2-1	NA	TRBV12-3/TRBV12-4
TGTGCCAGCAGCCCTTCGGGACAATACAATGAGCAGTTCTTC	CASSPSGQYNEQFF	NA	TRBJ2-1	NA	TRBV12-3/TRBV12-4
TGTGCCAGTAGTATCCGGACTGGACCGACCTACGAGCAGTACTTC	CASSIRTGPTYEQYF	NA	TRBJ2-7	NA	TRBV19
TGTGCCAGCAGCCAAGATGCTCGGCCAGCCGAGCAGTTCTTC	CASSQDARPAEQFF	few	TRBJ2-1	NA	TRBV3-1